This T cell receptor beta chain is drawn from a study of blood T cell repertoires in COVID-19. Study context: Samples came from the United States, Italy and Spain, spanning acute and convalescent COVID-19. The analysed material was cDNA or gDNA that came from T cells, B-cell-depleted T cells, or PBMCs.

V was shortened by 7 bases and J by 5 bases, with 12 bases between the two germline ends. This CDR3 is 12 amino acids long. The germline V gene has CDR1 SQVTM and CDR2 ANQGSEA. Original data processing: Amplifying reference gene primers gave estimates of nucleated cell counts. Profiled with immunoSEQ multiplex PCR; TCRdb holds only in-frame clones, not every one. That table furnishes V, J and clone size, whereas the DNA furnished D and trimming. Of some 250,000 clones in the sample, about four fifths were seen once. The chain couples TRBV29-1 to TRBJ2-1; a possible D gene is TRBD2 (5 bases). The sample was peripheral blood. The TCR originated in a man under 40 who had recovered from COVID-19. The DNA for the CDR3 is TGCAGCGCTAACCGAGCGGACAATGAGCAGTTCTTC. Translation: CSANRADNEQFF.